The next 32 T cell receptor beta chains were all read from a single sample in a study of blood T cells in healthy people across ages. Primers used in a second PCR of roughly 7 to 11 cycles were a sample-barcoded 5' primer and a J-beta primer mix. MiXCR was run by TCRdb on the 5' RACE reads, yielding one entry per CDR3 protein. The sample lists about 650,000 distinct CDR3 sequences, about 34% occurring once. The material sequenced was blood. The source of these receptors is an elderly woman in good health.

Comment on this clonotype: At one of its ends the junction is not consistent with the germline gene, which may arise from a read error. This chain joins TRBV6-6 and TRBJ1-4; D perhaps matches TRBD1 (6 bases). This CDR3 has 15 amino acids. The V gene's germline CDR1 is MNHNY and CDR2 SVGAGI (reference sequence). CDR3 DNA sequence: TGTGCCAGCAGTTACTCGGACAGTTCTAATGAAAAACGGTTTTTT. It codes for CASSYSDSSNEKRFF.

In its sample, this clonotype was seen many times. This rearrangement joins TRBV12-3 or TRBV12-4 to TRBJ2-5; D possibly corresponds to TRBD2 (5 bases). This CDR3 contains 15 residues. V lost 5 bases, J lost 5 bases, and 18 bases lay in between. Here the CDR3 DNA reads TGTGCCAGCAGTACCTCCGGGTCGCCGGGGGAGACCCAGTACTTC. Its protein product is CASSTSGSPGETQYF.

For this clonotype: The junction departs from germline at one end; a sequencing error may be responsible. This chain uses TRBV7-2 with TRBJ1-2; maybe TRBD1 (5 bases). CDR3 length equals 12 residues. In germline, CDR1 is SGHTA, CDR2 FQGNSA. The CDR3 region has the DNA TGTGCCAGCAGCTTAGAGGTCCGACAGATAGCCTTC. This encodes CASSLEVRQIAF.

This clonotype was seen ten or more times. The chain couples TRBV7-2 to TRBJ2-1; TRBD2 aligns across 12 bases. Germline V CDR1 and CDR2: SGHTA, FQGNSA. The CDR3 sequence is 14 residues long. Unmatched junction bases numbered 8, after V lost 7 bases and J lost 10 bases. In DNA form, the CDR3 reads TGTGCCAGCACCCGGACTAGCGGGGCCCTCGAGCAGTTCTTC. It yields the protein CASTRTSGALEQFF. Filled out from reference TRBV7-2 and TRBJ2-1, the complete variable domain reads GAGVSQSPSNKVTEKGKDVELRCDPISGHTALYWYRQSLGQGLEFLIYFQGNSAPDKSGLPSDRFSAERTGGSVSTLTIQRTQQEDSAVYLCASTRTSGALEQFFGPGTRLTVL.

This clonotype was observed a few times. This chain joins TRBV5-1 and TRBJ2-3; the D is unclear. Trimming shortened V by 0 bases and J by 4 bases, and 9 bases separated the two germline ends. CDR1 is SGHRS and CDR2 is YFSETQ in the germline V gene. The CDR3 extends over 14 amino acids. CDR3 DNA: TGCGCCAGCAGCTTGGCCCTATCCTCAGATACGCAGTATTTT. This codes for CASSLALSSDTQYF.

CDR3 coding DNA: TGTGCCAGCAGGAGACTAGGGTCCGTAGGAGAGACCCAGTACTTC. Protein: CASRRLGSVGETQYF. V usage is TRBV6-5 and J usage is TRBJ2-5, with D possibly matching TRBD2 (6 bases). Germline V lookup: CDR1 MNHEY, CDR2 SVGAGI. Trimming shortened V by 6 bases and J by 4 bases, and 18 bases separated the two germline ends. CDR3 size: 15 residues.

This clonotype was counted only a few times. The chain joins TRBV5-1 to TRBJ2-7; 11 bases are a match to TRBD1. The germline CDR1 and CDR2 sequences are SGHRS and YFSETQ. This CDR3 is built from 14 residues. Germline trimming cut 0 bases from V and 5 bases from J; bases unmatched to any gene: 1. In DNA, the CDR3 is TGCGCCAGCAGCTTGGAGGACAGGGGGCACGAGCAGTACTTC. Amino acid sequence: CASSLEDRGHEQYF.

This clonotype came up many times. The rearrangement joins TRBV10-3 to TRBJ2-5, with 7 nucleotides matching TRBD1. V shed 3 bases and J 4 bases; nucleotides not matched to a gene: 5. CDR1 and CDR2 from the germline V gene are ENHRY and SYGVKD. The CDR3 loop spans 14 amino acids. The CDR3 protein is CAISDGTVPETQYF. The CDR3, as DNA: TGTGCCATCAGTGATGGGACAGTGCCAGAGACCCAGTACTTC.

The J gene is TRBJ1-1, the V gene TRBV4-3; the D is unclear. CDR3 length: 15 amino acids. Trimming pared 0 bases from V and 8 bases from J, leaving 16 bases between. Germline loops: CDR1 LGHNA, CDR2 YSLEER. CDR3 nucleotides: TGCGCCAGCAGCCAAGAACCTGGGGTCAGCCGGGAAGCTTTCTTT. Protein sequence: CASSQEPGVSREAFF.

This chain joins TRBV28 and TRBJ1-1, with TRBD1 identical over 7 bases. J gave up 11 bases and V 5 bases, and 11 bases lay outside the gene matches. Germline values: CDR1 MDHEN, CDR2 SYDVKM. The CDR3 contains 13 residues. The CDR3 sequence: CASSLRTGNGAFF. CDR3 DNA: TGTGCCAGCAGTCTACGGACAGGCAACGGGGCTTTCTTT.

Comments on this clonotype: A junction boundary mismatches the germline segment, possibly from a read error. The chain is built from TRBV6-1 and TRBJ2-7; 8 bases map to TRBD1. Looked up from germline, CDR1 is MNHNS and CDR2 is SASEGT. The CDR3 has 15 amino acids. CDR3 region: CTSSEWTGPSYEQYF. DNA for the CDR3: TGTACCAGCAGTGAATGGACAGGGCCCTCCTACGAGCAGTACTTC.

This clonotype was recorded many times. The gene calls are TRBV12-3 or TRBV12-4 and TRBJ1-5, with D uncertain. The CDR3 covers 14 residues. With 0 bases removed from V and 0 bases from J, the gap between germline ends came to 3 bases. As DNA, the CDR3 is TGTGCCAGCAGTTTAGCTGTTAGCAATCAGCCCCAGCATTTT. It yields the protein CASSLAVSNQPQHF.

This clonotype has at least ten counts. V usage is TRBV28 and J usage is TRBJ2-4; 9 bases agree with TRBD1. Germline V gives CDR1 MDHEN, CDR2 SYDVKM. This CDR3 region has 15 residues. Germline trimming cut 6 bases from V and 3 bases from J; bases unmatched to any gene: 6. Here the CDR3 DNA reads TGTGCCAGCAGCCTACCGACAGGGGGCAAAAACATTCAGTACTTC. Amino acid sequence: CASSLPTGGKNIQYF.

This CDR3 is CASSPGMSSYNEQFF. The CDR3 DNA sequence: TGTGCCAGCAGCCCAGGGATGAGCTCCTACAATGAGCAGTTCTTC. The chain employs TRBV7-2 and TRBJ2-1, with D possibly being TRBD1 (5 bases). Trimming pared 5 bases from V and 0 bases from J, leaving 11 bases between. The germline CDR1 and CDR2 sequences are SGHTA and FQGNSA. The CDR3 runs 15 residues.

This chain connects TRBV12-3 or TRBV12-4 to TRBJ2-3; D is uncertain. The CDR3 has 14 amino acids. V was clipped by 2 bases and J by 4 bases, with 10 bases between them. CDR3 in amino acids: CASSLLVKSDTQYF. The DNA of the CDR3 is TGTGCCAGCAGTTTACTAGTGAAATCAGATACGCAGTATTTT.

This clonotype was recorded a few times. The chain couples TRBV20-1 to TRBJ1-2; a possible D gene is TRBD1 (5 bases). This CDR3 is 15 amino acids long. The germline V gene encodes CDR1 DFQATT and CDR2 SNEGSKA (reference sequence). The V end lost 5 bases, the J end lost 8 bases, and 24 bases lay between the germline ends. CDR3 sequence reads: CSAAPPGGALEGYTF. The CDR3 DNA reads as TGCAGTGCTGCCCCTCCCGGAGGGGCCCTCGAGGGCTACACCTTC.

This clonotype occurred many times. The V gene is TRBV7-9, the J gene TRBJ2-1; D is undetermined. The CDR3 runs to 15 residues. V was shortened by 9 bases and J by 6 bases, with 21 bases between the two germline ends. Germline-derived CDR1 and CDR2 are SEHNR and FQNEAQ (reference sequence). The CDR3 is CASDVGISDLNEQFF. CDR3 bases: TGTGCCAGTGATGTTGGGATCTCGGATCTCAATGAGCAGTTCTTC. Full variable domain (rest looked up from reference TRBV7-9 and TRBJ2-1): DTGVSQNPRHKITKRGQNVTFRCDPISEHNRLYWYRQTLGQGPEFLTYFQNEAQLEKSRLLSDRFSAERPKGSFSTLEIQRTEQGDSAMYLCASDVGISDLNEQFFGPGTRLTVL.

Concerning this clonotype itself: At one end, the junction sequence differs from germline, possibly due to a read error. J is TRBJ2-5 and V is TRBV12-3 or TRBV12-4; 9 bases agree with TRBD1. The CDR3 runs to 14 residues. DNA for the CDR3: TGCGCCAGCAGTTTCGGGACAGGGAGAAAGACCCAGTACTTC. This codes for CASSFGTGRKTQYF.

This clonotype was recorded many times. V is TRBV6-5 and J is TRBJ1-2; D might be TRBD1 (5 bases). In germline, CDR1 is MNHEY, CDR2 SVGAGI. This CDR3 contains 14 residues. Between the trimmed V and J ends, which lost 6 bases and 9 bases, there was a span of 20 bases. This CDR3 is CASRTPMGEDRYTF. The CDR3 nucleotides read TGTGCCAGCAGAACTCCAATGGGGGAGGATCGCTACACCTTC.

At least ten counts were recorded for this clonotype. V and J are TRBV7-2 and TRBJ1-5; D remains unclear. Germline V gene lookup returns CDR1 SGHTA and CDR2 FQGNSA. Trimming removed 1 base from V and 3 bases from J, with 10 bases in between. This CDR3 contains 15 residues. CDR3 bases: TGTGCCAGCAGCTTAGGTATGGGATCCAATCAGCCCCAGCATTTT. Protein product: CASSLGMGSNQPQHF. Filled out from reference TRBV7-2 and TRBJ1-5, the complete variable domain reads GAGVSQSPSNKVTEKGKDVELRCDPISGHTALYWYRQSLGQGLEFLIYFQGNSAPDKSGLPSDRFSAERTGGSVSTLTIQRTQQEDSAVYLCASSLGMGSNQPQHFGDGTRLSIL.

This clonotype was detected many times. The chain combines TRBV7-9 with TRBJ1-2, with unresolved D. Germline CDR1 and CDR2: SEHNR and FQNEAQ (reference sequence). This CDR3 contains 15 residues. The ends were cut back, 6 bases at V and 0 bases at J, with 14 bases in the middle. The CDR3 bases are TGTGCCAGCAGTTTAAAGGGCTACTCTAACTATGGCTACACCTTC. This translates into CASSLKGYSNYGYTF.

The V call is TRBV6-5, the J call TRBJ1-1, with D perhaps matching TRBD1 (6 bases). CDR1 is MNHEY, CDR2 SVGAGI, per germline. The CDR3 runs to 12 residues. V was pared by 6 bases and J by 5 bases, with 10 bases between. CDR3 amino acids: CASRSTGTEAFF. The CDR3, as DNA: TGTGCCAGCAGAAGCACAGGGACTGAAGCTTTCTTT.

Of note for this clonotype: A much larger clone is a single base away; this may be a read error. The chain recombines TRBV18 with TRBJ2-5; tentatively, D is TRBD2 (5 bases). Germline V gene data show CDR1 as KGHSH and CDR2 as LQKENI. This CDR3 spans 15 amino acids. V lost 1 base to trimming and J lost 11 bases, with 20 bases between them. CDR3: CASSPQAGWRNEQYF. In DNA form, the CDR3 reads TGTGCCAGCTCACCACAAGCCGGTTGGAGGAATGAGCAGTACTTC.

The V call is TRBV20-1, the J call TRBJ2-7; tentatively, D is TRBD1 (5 bases). The V gene's germline CDR1 is DFQATT and CDR2 SNEGSKA (reference sequence). V lost 3 bases and J lost 3, with 9 bases in between. The CDR3 contains 12 residues. In nucleotides, the CDR3 is TGCAGTGCTAGCCAGGGTGTCTACGAGCAGTACTTC. Protein: CSASQGVYEQYF.

Comments on this clonotype: A read error may explain this, as a much larger clone is one base away. The chain is built from TRBV2 and TRBJ2-1; tentatively, D is TRBD1 or TRBD2 (7 bases each). The germline V and J ends were trimmed by 4 bases and 14 bases, with 15 bases remaining between them. CDR3 length: 12 residues. Germline V CDR1 and CDR2: SNHLY, FYNNEI. The DNA of the CDR3 is TGTGCCAGCAGTGGAGGGAGGGGGCAAAAGTTCTTC. Encoded protein: CASSGGRGQKFF.

This sequence joins TRBV20-1 and TRBJ2-3, with unresolved D. The V gene's germline CDR1 is DFQATT and CDR2 SNEGSKA (reference sequence). This CDR3 region has 15 residues. The V gene lost 0 bases and the J gene lost 6 bases, with 16 bases spanning the gap. The CDR3 sequence: CSARDSEQIEDTQYF. DNA of the CDR3: TGCAGTGCTAGAGATTCTGAGCAGATAGAGGATACGCAGTATTTT.

This clonotype has ten or more counts. The chain recombines TRBV7-2 with TRBJ2-5; 11 positions match TRBD2. The germline V gene has CDR1 SGHTA and CDR2 FQGNSA. J lost 4 bases, V lost 5 bases, and 3 bases had no gene match. The CDR3 spans 14 residues. The CDR3 spells CASSHGTSGETQYF. The CDR3 DNA follows: TGTGCCAGCAGCCATGGGACTAGCGGAGAGACCCAGTACTTC.

The chain recombines TRBV28 with TRBJ1-5, with D hard to call. Trimming left V 3 bases short and J 4 bases short, with 10 bases between. The CDR3 has 14 amino acids. Germline V lookup: CDR1 MDHEN, CDR2 SYDVKM. The CDR3 DNA reads TGTGCCAGCAGTTTTCGGGTGGGAAATCAGCCCCAGCATTTT. It is translated as CASSFRVGNQPQHF. The full variable domain, rest sourced from reference TRBV28 and TRBJ1-5, is DVKVTQSSRYLVKRTGEKVFLECVQDMDHENMFWYRQDPGLGLRLIYFSYDVKMKEKGDIPEGYSVSREKKERFSLILESASTNQTSMYLCASSFRVGNQPQHFGDGTRLSIL.

This clonotype occurred a few times. The chain recombines TRBV7-3 with TRBJ2-5; 8 bases align to TRBD2. Per the germline V gene, CDR1 is SGHTA and CDR2 is FQGTGA. The ends lost 1 base at V and 11 bases at J; junction bases unmatched: 15. This CDR3 is 16 amino acids long. The CDR3: CASSLRGGTSIDEQYF. As DNA, the CDR3 is TGTGCCAGCAGCTTAAGGGGGGGGACTAGTATCGATGAGCAGTACTTC.

V is TRBV20-1 and J is TRBJ2-3, with a weak D call TRBD2 (6 bases). Looked up from germline, CDR1 is DFQATT and CDR2 is SNEGSKA (reference sequence). This CDR3 region has 16 residues. V lost 0 bases and J 4 bases, leaving 17 bases between the germline ends. CDR3: CSARDPREIVSDTQYF. The DNA for the CDR3 is TGCAGTGCTAGAGATCCGCGGGAAATAGTTTCAGATACGCAGTATTTT.

The sample holds a few counts of this clonotype. The genes are TRBV30 and TRBJ2-7; tentatively, D is TRBD1 (6 bases). V was shortened by 7 bases and J by 3 bases, with 19 bases between the two germline ends. The CDR3 covers 14 residues. In germline, CDR1 is GTSNPN, CDR2 SVGIG (reference sequence). CDR3 in DNA: TGTGCCTCCCGAGACCAGGGGCGTAACTACGAGCAGTACTTC. This gives the protein CASRDQGRNYEQYF.

A single count supports this clonotype. Its ends do not fully match the called genes, so a read error is possible. This chain links TRBV7-2 with TRBJ2-3; D possibly matches TRBD1 or TRBD2 (5 bases each). Germline V lookup: CDR1 SGHTA, CDR2 FQGNSA. The CDR3 length is 13 residues. CDR3 nucleotides: TGTGCCAGTAGAGGGGTCGGCACATATACGCAGTATTTT. This translates into CASRGVGTYTQYF.